This entry lists 17 T cell receptor beta chains sequenced from one sample in a study of T cell clonality in common variable immunodeficiency. Antigens for these TCRs are unknown. Study results and limitations: Reportedly, TCR beta sequences from common variable immunodeficiency showed fewer deletions and N-nucleotide insertions.

Sequenced by immunoSEQ multiplex PCR; TCRdb stores in-frame clones only, minus some. Recorded here are almost 20,000 clones, none singletons. Sequenced input: peripheral blood mononuclear cells. Receptors were obtained from a human donor with common variable immunodeficiency.

This clone was seen ten or more times. The observed sequence ends 3 residues before the CDR3 terminus, with the missing tail filled in from the germline J gene. The V and J genes are TRBV5-4 and TRBJ2-5; TRBD2 is a possible D gene (7 bases). CDR1 SGHNT and CDR2 YYREEE come from the germline V gene (reference sequence). The CDR3 loop spans 14 amino acids. V was trimmed by 2 bases and J by 5 bases, leaving 13 bases between them. Incomplete CDR3 DNA: TGTGCCAGCAGCTTCGGCAGGGGAGGGGAGACC. Protein product: CASSFGRGGET. The whole CDR3 is CASSFGRGGETQYF.

This clone has just a few counts. The read ends 3 residues shy of where the CDR3 ends; the end is completed using the germline J gene. The chain couples TRBV2 to TRBJ2-7; no definite D call. The germline V gene has CDR1 SNHLY and CDR2 FYNNEI. This CDR3 has 13 residues. V lost 6 bases, J lost 0 bases, and 9 bases lay in between. CDR3 DNA, as far as it was read: TGTGCCAGCAGGTCAGCGATCTCCTACGAG. Translated: CASRSAISYE. The CDR3 in full is CASRSAISYEQYF.

Worth noting for this clone: The DNA ends 3 residues before the CDR3 does, and the rest of the CDR3 is filled in from the germline J gene. This chain joins TRBV18 and TRBJ2-7; D is unresolved. This CDR3 is 14 amino acids long. CDR1 and CDR2 (germline): KGHSH, LQKENI. Trimming removed 0 bases from V and 4 bases from J, with 10 bases in between. Here the CDR3 reads CASSPPHRSYEQYF. CDR3 bases read: TGTGCCAGCTCACCACCGCACAGATCGTACGAG. The variable domain in full, completed from reference TRBV18 and TRBJ2-7, reads NAGVMQNPRHLVRRRGQEARLRCSPMKGHSHVYWYRQLPEEGLKFMVYLQKENIIDESGMPKERFSAEFPKEGPSILRIQQVVRGDSAAYFCASSPPHRSYEQYFGPGTRLTVT.

The table lists this clone with a few counts. Read data end 3 residues before the CDR3 end; the end is taken from the germline J gene. V gene TRBV7-9 combines with J gene TRBJ1-6; D not certain. With 0 bases removed from V and 10 bases from J, the gap between germline ends came to 10 bases. The V gene's germline CDR1 is SEHNR and CDR2 FQNEAQ (reference sequence). The CDR3 contains 14 residues. The CDR3 here is CASSLAQSHSPLHF. The covered CDR3 bases are TGTGCCAGCAGCTTAGCCCAAAGCCACTCACCC. Using reference TRBV7-9 and TRBJ1-6 for the parts outside the CDR3, the full variable domain is DTGVSQNPRHKITKRGQNVTFRCDPISEHNRLYWYRQTLGQGPEFLTYFQNEAQLEKSRLLSDRFSAERPKGSFSTLEIQRTEQGDSAMYLCASSLAQSHSPLHFGNGTRLTVT.

Within the sample, this clone is medium-sized. The CDR3 end is not reached by the read, which stops 3 residues before it; the germline J gene fills it in. J is TRBJ1-1 and V is TRBV27; D possibly corresponds to TRBD1 (5 bases). Germline CDR1 MNHEY, CDR2 SMNVEV (reference sequence). Trimming left V 6 bases short and J 5 bases short, with 19 bases between. CDR3 length: 15 residues. The sequenced part of the CDR3 DNA is TGTGCCAGCAGGCCAGCGGGGCGAAGGGTAACTGAA. As protein: CASRPAGRRVTE. The CDR3 in full is CASRPAGRRVTEAFF.

As to this clone: The missing CDR3 end, 3 residues past where the read stops, is filled in from the germline J gene. This rearrangement joins TRBV18 to TRBJ2-7; no definite D call. Trimming cost V 3 bases and J 0 bases, with 3 bases left between them. CDR1 and CDR2 from the germline V gene are KGHSH and LQKENI. This CDR3 comprises 12 residues. The CDR3 loop reads CASSPSSYEQYF. The sequenced part of the CDR3 DNA is TGTGCCAGCTCACCCAGCTCCTACGAG.

This clone has only a few counts. Read coverage stops 3 residues before the CDR3 terminus; the germline J gene supplies the remainder. The chain recombines TRBV30 with TRBJ1-2; tentative D call: TRBD1 (6 bases). The germline V gene encodes CDR1 GTSNPN and CDR2 SVGIG (reference sequence). The V end was cut by 6 bases, the J end by 4 bases, with 15 bases between. This CDR3 region has 13 residues. The sequenced part of the CDR3 DNA is TGTGCCTGCAGTACAGGGCGCGGCTATGGC. Its translation is CACSTGRGYG. The complete CDR3 sequence is CACSTGRGYGYTF.

Regarding this clone: The CDR3 extends 3 residues past the end of the read, so its final part is completed from the germline J gene. The chain links TRBV13 to TRBJ2-1, with 9 nucleotides matching TRBD2. V lost 4 bases to trimming and J lost 4 bases; unmatched junction nucleotides: 5. Germline V gene data show CDR1 as PRHDT and CDR2 as FYEKMQ (reference sequence). CDR3 length: 15 residues. CDR3 protein: CASSSRLAAYNEQFF. The DNA read from the CDR3 is TGTGCCAGCAGCTCCAGACTAGCGGCTTACAATGAG.

To note about this clone: The read comes to an end 3 residues before the CDR3 does, leaving the germline J gene to fill in the end. The V call is TRBV20-1, the J call TRBJ2-3, with 12 bases matching TRBD2. The V segment lost 6 bases and the J segment 2 bases; nucleotides outside the gene matches: 9. This CDR3 is built from 16 residues. CDR1 is DFQATT, CDR2 SNEGSKA, per germline (reference sequence). The CDR3 DNA, read in part, is TGCAGTGCCATCCTAGCGGGGGGGCGACACACAGATACG. It encodes CSAILAGGRHTDT. The full CDR3 reads CSAILAGGRHTDTQYF.

This clone is termed medium-sized. The read ends 3 residues early relative to the CDR3; the germline J gene fills the gap. This chain joins TRBV28 and TRBJ1-5; TRBD1 matches at 8 bases. The germline V gene encodes CDR1 MDHEN and CDR2 SYDVKM. V gave up 5 bases and J gave up 6 bases; unmatched junction bases: 3. The CDR3 is made up of 13 amino acids. CDR3 region: CASSTGGVQPQHF. Partial CDR3 DNA: TGTGCCAGCAGTACAGGGGGTGTTCAGCCC.

This clone was seen a handful of times. The observed sequence ends 3 residues before the CDR3 terminus, with the missing tail filled in from the germline J gene. The V gene is TRBV19, the J gene TRBJ2-7; 12 nucleotides match TRBD2. This CDR3 has 16 residues. V lost 5 bases to trimming and J lost 3 bases; unmatched junction nucleotides: 8. The germline V gene encodes CDR1 LNHDA and CDR2 SQIVND (reference sequence). Here the CDR3 reads CASSSRLAGENYEQYF. Partial CDR3 DNA: TGTGCCAGTAGTTCCAGACTAGCGGGAGAGAACTACGAG.

This clone was counted between two and nine times. The read stops 3 residues short of the end of the CDR3; the missing end is completed from the germline J gene. This rearrangement joins TRBV7-6 to TRBJ2-3, with D possibly being TRBD2 (5 bases). Germline CDR1 is SGHVS and CDR2 is FNYEAQ. V lost 3 bases, J lost 3 bases, and 7 bases lay in between. This CDR3 spans 13 amino acids. CDR3 bases read: TGTGCCAGCAGCTTTCTAGCAACAGATACG. Translating gives CASSFLATDT. The full CDR3 protein reads CASSFLATDTQYF.

Concerning this clone itself: The CDR3 goes on 3 residues after the read ends, and that part is filled in from the germline J gene. The gene calls are TRBV6-1 and TRBJ2-7; D is ambiguous. Germline V gene lookup returns CDR1 MNHNS and CDR2 SASEGT. The CDR3 has 13 residues. The ends were cut back, 2 bases at V and 4 bases at J, with 9 bases in the middle. The CDR3 spells CASSESRFYEQYF. The CDR3 DNA, read in part, is TGTGCCAGCAGTGAATCTCGGTTTTACGAG.

In this sample, this clone turned up a few times. The DNA ends 3 residues before the CDR3 does, and the rest of the CDR3 is filled in from the germline J gene. The V gene is TRBV7-9, the J gene TRBJ2-3, with 7 bases matching TRBD2. The CDR3 consists of 15 residues. Germline assignment: CDR1 SEHNR and CDR2 FQNEAQ (reference sequence). The J segment lost 0 bases and the V segment lost 0 bases, leaving 0 bases of the junction unmatched. CDR3 DNA, as far as it was read: TGTGCCAGCAGCTTAGCGGGGGGGAGCACAGATACG. It is translated as CASSLAGGSTDT. The entire CDR3 reads CASSLAGGSTDTQYF.

This clone was counted only a few times. The DNA ends 3 residues before the CDR3 does, and the rest of the CDR3 is filled in from the germline J gene. This chain joins TRBV7-3 and TRBJ2-3; TRBD2 might be the D (6 bases). This CDR3 has 14 residues. CDR1 and CDR2 (germline): SGHTA, FQGTGA. Trimming removed 5 bases at V and 1 base at J, with 10 bases between. Partial CDR3 DNA: TGTGCCAGCAGCCCGGAGGGGCGCACAGATACG. Its translation: CASSPEGRTDT. The whole CDR3 protein reads CASSPEGRTDTQYF.

Notes on this clone: The CDR3 is cut off 3 residues early in the read; its end comes from the germline J gene. V usage is TRBV7-2 and J usage is TRBJ1-1; the D gene is possibly TRBD1 (6 bases). The CDR3 sequence is 14 residues long. The V gene's germline CDR1 is SGHTA and CDR2 FQGNSA. The CDR3 spells CASSFREGVKPAFF. The covered CDR3 bases are TGTGCCAGCAGCTTCCGGGAGGGGGTGAAACCA.

A few counts support this clone. The read terminates 3 residues ahead of where the CDR3 ends, so the germline J gene completes it. This chain connects TRBV7-2 to TRBJ2-3; D is uncertain. The CDR3 totals 11 residues. Germline V gene lookup returns CDR1 SGHTA and CDR2 FQGNSA. The V and J ends lost 1 base and 8 bases respectively, with 4 bases between them. The sequenced part of the CDR3 DNA is TGTGCCAGCAGCTTAGGCGGTACG. Translation gives CASSLGGT. The whole CDR3 reads CASSLGGTQYF.